What follows are 22 T cell receptor beta chains derived from one specimen sequenced in a study of T cell responses to AZD1222 COVID-19 vaccine. Method: immunoSEQ multiplex PCR; TCRdb's copy keeps in-frame clones and lacks some. In the table there are 95,000 to 100,000 clones, around 84% of which are singletons. The starting material was peripheral blood, obtained 28 days after the second AZD1222 dose. Receptor source: an adult who received the AZD1222 COVID-19 vaccine.

The gene calls are TRBV3-1 (or the pseudogene TRBV3-2) and TRBJ1-2; D is uncertain. Germline V gives CDR1 LGHDT, CDR2 YNNKEL (reference sequence). V lost 3 bases and J lost 5, with 4 bases in between. The CDR3 is 11 amino acids. The CDR3 DNA follows: TGTGCCAGCAGCCAGCTATATGGCTACACCTTC. Encoded protein: CASSQLYGYTF.

V and J are TRBV7-2 and TRBJ2-7; a weak D match, TRBD2 (6 bases). V was trimmed by 1 base and J by 0 bases, leaving 10 bases between them. Germline CDR1 SGHTA, CDR2 FQGNSA. The CDR3 is made up of 15 amino acids. The CDR3 DNA reads TGTGCCAGCAGCTTAGGGGCGGGAAGCTCCTACGAGCAGTACTTC. Amino acids: CASSLGAGSSYEQYF.

The chain combines TRBV6-5 with TRBJ1-1; D is unresolved. The CDR3 sequence is 13 residues long. The germline CDR1 and CDR2 sequences are MNHEY and SVGAGI. Trimming took off 6 bases at V and 4 bases at J, with 12 bases between the two ends. The DNA for the CDR3 is TGTGCCAGCAGCCTAGAGGGCGGCACTGAAGCTTTCTTT. Protein product: CASSLEGGTEAFF.

This chain uses TRBV6-1 with TRBJ1-2; no firm D call. The CDR3 extends over 14 amino acids. V was cut by 3 bases and J by 2 bases, with 10 bases left in between. CDR1 is MNHNS, CDR2 SASEGT, per germline. The CDR3 DNA follows: TGTGCCAGCAGTGATACAGATCTCAACTATGGCTACACCTTC. This gives the protein CASSDTDLNYGYTF.

This chain uses TRBV9 with TRBJ1-2, with no clear D. The germline CDR1 and CDR2 sequences are SGDLS and YYNGEE. This CDR3 has 14 residues. V was cut by 0 bases and J by 8 bases, with 14 bases left in between. As DNA, the CDR3 is TGTGCCAGCAGCGTAGATGACGGGATTGGCGGCTACACCTTC. Encoded protein: CASSVDDGIGGYTF.

This clone has only a few counts. J is TRBJ1-5 and V is TRBV7-9, with 9 bases lining up with TRBD1. The V gene end was trimmed by 0 bases and the J gene end by 7 bases; junction bases not matched to a gene: 4. CDR1 SEHNR and CDR2 FQNEAQ come from the germline V gene (reference sequence). The CDR3 is 15 residues long. CDR3 loop: CASSLAGTGSQPQHF. The CDR3 DNA is TGTGCCAGCAGCTTAGCGGGGACAGGGTCCCAGCCCCAGCATTTT.

The chain uses TRBV6-1 and TRBJ1-5; unclear D gene. The CDR3 loop spans 14 amino acids. CDR1 is MNHNS, CDR2 SASEGT, per germline. V dropped 8 bases and J dropped 7 bases, with 18 bases sitting between them. The DNA for the CDR3 is TGTGCCAGCGCCGACGTTTCGAGGAGGCAGCCCCAGCATTTT. Translated, it gives CASADVSRRQPQHF.

The chain links TRBV6-5 to TRBJ1-5; TRBD1 agrees at 7 bases. The CDR3 runs 14 residues. Looked up from germline, CDR1 is MNHEY and CDR2 is SVGAGI. The V and J ends lost 4 bases and 7 bases, in that order; junction bases with no gene match: 7. The CDR3 protein is CASSFRQGGQPQHF. The CDR3 nucleotides read TGTGCCAGCAGTTTCAGACAGGGCGGGCAGCCCCAGCATTTT.

The chain combines TRBV11-2 with TRBJ1-6; no firm D call. The CDR3 runs 14 residues. Germline V gene lookup returns CDR1 SGHAT and CDR2 FQNNGV. Trimming removed 2 bases from V and 7 bases from J, with 9 bases in between. This CDR3 reads CASSLYPQNSPLHF. The CDR3 nucleotides read TGTGCCAGCAGCTTATATCCACAGAATTCACCCCTCCACTTT. Looking up the rest from reference TRBV11-2 and TRBJ1-6 gives the full variable domain: EAGVAQSPRYKIIEKRQSVAFWCNPISGHATLYWYQQILGQGPKLLIQFQNNGVVDDSQLPKDRFSAERLKGVDSTLKIQPAKLEDSAVYLCASSLYPQNSPLHFGNGTRLTVT.

This chain connects TRBV4-2 to TRBJ2-6, with no clear D. The CDR3 runs to 16 residues. Trimming cost V 1 base and J 0 bases, with 7 bases left between them. CDR1 LGHNA and CDR2 YNFKEQ come from the germline V gene. CDR3 bases: TGTGCCAGCAGCCAAGCTGAGTCCTCTGGGGCCAACGTCCTGACTTTC. It specifies CASSQAESSGANVLTF.

The rearrangement links TRBV6-5 to TRBJ1-2; 9 nucleotides match TRBD1. Per germline, CDR1 MNHEY and CDR2 SVGAGI. The junction had 8 bases not matched to a gene; V was cut back by 10 bases and J by 2 bases. The CDR3 sequence is 14 residues long. The CDR3 DNA sequence: TGTGCCACAACAGGGGGCTCGAACAACTATGGCTACACCTTC. Translating it yields CATTGGSNNYGYTF.

The chain uses TRBV7-9 and TRBJ1-4; TRBD1 matches at 7 bases. Germline V CDR1 and CDR2: SEHNR, FQNEAQ (reference sequence). This CDR3 has 17 amino acids. J lost 5 bases, V lost 2 bases, and 11 bases had no gene match. The CDR3 DNA follows: TGTGCCAGCAGCTTATTAAAGGGAGACAGGGCCAATGAAAAACTGTTTTTT. Protein product: CASSLLKGDRANEKLFF.

V is TRBV10-3 and J is TRBJ2-5, with 13 bases identical to TRBD2. The germline V gene has CDR1 ENHRY and CDR2 SYGVKD. There are 15 residues in the CDR3. V was clipped by 3 bases and J by 5 bases; unmatched bases: 3. The CDR3 sequence: CAISDSTSGGETQYF. Here the CDR3 DNA reads TGTGCCATCAGTGACTCGACTAGCGGGGGGGAGACCCAGTACTTC.

This clone appeared a single time. V is TRBV5-5 and J is TRBJ1-3; no definite D call. The CDR3 runs 16 residues. Germline V gene lookup returns CDR1 SGHKS and CDR2 YYEKEE (reference sequence). Trimming took 0 bases from V and 4 from J, leaving 14 bases between them. CDR3 sequence (DNA): TGTGCCAGCAGCTTGGATTCCGGGCTGGGGGGAAACACCATATATTTT. This encodes CASSLDSGLGGNTIYF.

This rearrangement joins TRBV12-3 or TRBV12-4 to TRBJ1-1; D gene ambiguous. V was pared by 1 base and J by 8 bases, with 5 bases between. This CDR3 comprises 11 residues. CDR3 nucleotide sequence: TGTGCCAGCAGTTTAGGCAGGGAAGCTTTCTTT. This codes for CASSLGREAFF.

The genes are TRBV10-2 and TRBJ2-7; 9 bases map to TRBD2. The CDR3 extends over 15 amino acids. Germline V gene data show CDR1 as WSHSY and CDR2 as SAAADI. The ends lost 2 bases at V and 2 bases at J; junction bases unmatched: 4. CDR3: CASSEQIAGAYEQYF. The CDR3 coding sequence is TGCGCCAGCAGTGAGCAGATAGCGGGAGCCTACGAGCAGTACTTC.

This chain links TRBV6-5 with TRBJ1-5; TRBD1 is a possible D gene (5 bases). The germline gives CDR1 MNHEY, CDR2 SVGAGI. Between the trimmed V and J ends, which lost 8 bases and 8 bases, there was a span of 10 bases. This CDR3 is 11 amino acids long. The chain's CDR3 is CASGASEPQHF. The CDR3 DNA reads TGTGCCAGCGGGGCTTCTGAGCCCCAGCATTTT.

The chain employs TRBV7-2 and TRBJ2-7; 7 nucleotides agree with TRBD2. The length of the CDR3 is 13 residues. Per the germline V gene, CDR1 is SGHTA and CDR2 is FQGNSA. V gave up 6 bases and J gave up 7 bases; unmatched junction bases: 9. This CDR3 is CASSSNGGREQYF. CDR3 DNA sequence: TGTGCCAGCAGTTCAAACGGGGGGAGAGAGCAGTACTTC.

This chain uses TRBV2 with TRBJ2-3; TRBD2 matches at 8 bases. Germline trimming cut 8 bases from V and 10 bases from J; bases unmatched to any gene: 20. Germline assignment: CDR1 SNHLY and CDR2 FYNNEI. The CDR3 is made up of 16 amino acids. CDR3 residues: CASGGRRSSGTGAQYF. The CDR3 DNA reads as TGTGCCAGCGGGGGTCGGCGGAGTAGCGGGACTGGGGCGCAGTATTTT.

This clone was counted a single time. The chain employs TRBV6-5 and TRBJ2-3; TRBD1 matches 8 bases. This CDR3 spans 12 amino acids. The V gene end was trimmed by 8 bases and the J gene end by 7 bases; junction bases not matched to a gene: 5. Germline V gives CDR1 MNHEY, CDR2 SVGAGI. Here the CDR3 reads CASGQGSNTQYF. The CDR3 DNA reads TGTGCCAGCGGACAGGGTTCCAATACGCAGTATTTT.

V gene TRBV5-1 combines with J gene TRBJ1-6; 11 nucleotides agree with TRBD1. V lost 7 bases, J lost 10 bases, and 4 bases stayed unmatched. The length of the CDR3 is 13 residues. The germline gives CDR1 SGHRS, CDR2 YFSETQ. The CDR3 DNA reads as TGCGCCAGCGGACAGGGGGCCGAATCACCCCTCCACTTT. This sequence encodes CASGQGAESPLHF.

The gene calls are TRBV19 and TRBJ1-1; tentative D call: TRBD1 (5 bases). This CDR3 has 16 amino acids. The V end was cut by 5 bases, the J end by 1 base, with 17 bases between. Germline V gene sequence: CDR1 LNHDA, CDR2 SQIVND (reference sequence). In DNA form, the CDR3 reads TGTGCCAGTAGTGCACTTGACCGGGGGAGGAACACTGAAGCTTTCTTT. Residues: CASSALDRGRNTEAFF.